This passage covers 32 T cell receptor beta chains from one sample sequenced in a study of Ad26.COV2.S vaccination and SARS-CoV-2 variants. The table came from immunoSEQ multiplex PCR; TCRdb's copy has only in-frame clones and leaves some out. Of hundreds of thousands of clones listed, around 88% are singletons. Treatment given: roughly 20 received Ad26.COV2.S at low or high dose, single or two shots; about 5 received placebo; per-sample allocation not given. On day 63 after the first injection, vaccine and placebo recipients gave samples. This specimen consisted of peripheral blood, obtained in a trial of Ad26.COV2.S vaccine versus placebo. The receptor source for this set is a person between 18 and 65 years old who received the Ad26.COV2.S COVID-19 vaccine or a placebo.

The chain joins TRBV7-6 to TRBJ1-4; D unresolved. The CDR3 totals 13 residues. V lost 2 bases to trimming and J lost 6 bases, with 7 bases between them. The V gene's germline CDR1 is SGHVS and CDR2 FNYEAQ. CDR3: CASSLTQHEKLFF. CDR3 nucleotide sequence: TGTGCCAGCAGCTTAACCCAACATGAAAAACTGTTTTTT. The full variable domain, its missing parts supplied by reference TRBV7-6 and TRBJ1-4, is GAGVSQSPRYKVTKRGQDVALRCDPISGHVSLYWYRQALGQGPEFLTYFNYEAQQDKSGLPNDRFSAERPEGSISTLTIQRTEQRDSAMYRCASSLTQHEKLFFGSGTQLSVL.

The chain joins TRBV30 to TRBJ2-5, with TRBD1 identical over 11 bases. CDR1 and CDR2 from the germline V gene are GTSNPN and SVGIG (reference sequence). Unmatched junction bases numbered 4, after V lost 0 bases and J lost 4 bases. This CDR3 region has 15 residues. CDR3 residues: CAWSVLGQGVETQYF. CDR3 bases: TGTGCCTGGAGTGTACTGGGACAGGGGGTAGAGACCCAGTACTTC.

The rearrangement links TRBV7-9 to TRBJ1-4; D ambiguous. The CDR3 is 12 residues long. CDR1 is SEHNR, CDR2 FQNEAQ, per germline (reference sequence). V dropped 6 bases and J dropped 11 bases, with 13 bases sitting between them. The CDR3 coding sequence is TGTGCCAGCAGTTACAGACCTGAGAAACTGTTTTTT. Amino acid sequence: CASSYRPEKLFF.

The V gene is TRBV5-8, the J gene TRBJ1-6; D is perhaps TRBD1 (5 bases). In germline, CDR1 is SGHTS, CDR2 YDEGEE. V was cut by 2 bases and J by 7 bases, with 13 bases left in between. The CDR3 runs 15 residues. The CDR3 reads CASSLEGVGNSPLHF. The DNA for the CDR3 is TGTGCCAGCAGCTTAGAAGGGGTCGGGAATTCACCCCTCCACTTT.

J is TRBJ2-1 and V is TRBV11-2; no clear D. In germline, CDR1 is SGHAT, CDR2 FQNNGV. The CDR3 spans 16 residues. Trimming pared 0 bases from V and 2 bases from J, leaving 11 bases between. Here the CDR3 DNA reads TGTGCCAGCAGCTTAGAAACCGCCCTAGCCTACAATGAGCAGTTCTTC. It yields the protein CASSLETALAYNEQFF.

The chain combines TRBV4-1 with TRBJ2-7, with D uncertain. Germline CDR1 reads MGHRA; CDR2 reads YSYEKL. CDR3 length: 17 amino acids. V lost 1 base and J lost 0, with 16 bases in between. The CDR3 DNA is TGCGCCAGCAGCCAAGGGACGACACCCCCGAGCTCCTACGAGCAGTACTTC. As protein: CASSQGTTPPSSYEQYF.

CDR3 DNA: TGTGCCAGCAGTCCCCGACTAGCGGGTTATGAGACCCAGTACTTC. It codes for CASSPRLAGYETQYF. J is TRBJ2-5 and V is TRBV28; TRBD2 matches 10 bases. Germline lookup yields CDR1 MDHEN and CDR2 SYDVKM. V lost 5 bases, J lost 5 bases, and 8 bases stayed unmatched. This CDR3 spans 15 amino acids.

The V and J genes are TRBV7-9 and TRBJ2-3, with D possibly matching TRBD2 (6 bases). The V end was cut by 5 bases, the J end by 2 bases, with 11 bases between. The CDR3 covers 14 residues. Germline assignment: CDR1 SEHNR and CDR2 FQNEAQ (reference sequence). The CDR3 region has the DNA TGTGCCAGCAGCCCCAGCGGGTTCACAGATACGCAGTATTTT. This sequence encodes CASSPSGFTDTQYF.

The V call is TRBV28, the J call TRBJ2-1; 9 nucleotides align to TRBD2. Germline CDR1 reads MDHEN; CDR2 reads SYDVKM. The CDR3 has 16 residues. With 5 bases clipped from V and 5 bases from J, the junction kept 10 bases outside the gene matches. CDR3 DNA: TGTGCCAGCAGTCGTACCCTAGCGGGATCCCACAATGAGCAGTTCTTC. Its protein product is CASSRTLAGSHNEQFF.

This clone was seen more than once but under ten times. The chain combines TRBV19 with TRBJ2-2, with TRBD1 matching 9 bases. Losses at the gene ends were 4 bases for V and 4 bases for J; bases not matched to a gene: 7. CDR1 is LNHDA and CDR2 is SQIVND in the germline V gene (reference sequence). The CDR3 runs 16 residues. Written as DNA, the CDR3 is TGTGCCAGTAGTAAGGGACAGGGCGCGGGCACCGGGGAGCTGTTTTTT. Translation gives CASSKGQGAGTGELFF.

V is TRBV21-1 and J is TRBJ1-6; TRBD1 is the table's D call, not checked against the DNA. TRBV21-1 is described as a pseudogene. The CDR3 has 15 residues. The CDR3 DNA is TGTGCCAGCAGCAGCTCCGGGACAGGGGGCTCACCCCTCCACTTT. Protein sequence: CASSSSGTGGSPLHF.

The rearrangement uses TRBV7-9 and TRBJ1-4; D gene ambiguous. Looked up from germline, CDR1 is SEHNR and CDR2 is FQNEAQ (reference sequence). The CDR3 loop spans 18 amino acids. With 5 bases removed from V and 6 bases from J, the gap between germline ends came to 25 bases. The CDR3 region has the DNA TGTGCCAGCAGCAACCCCATACGGGCCTCGAAGTCGGATGAAAAACTGTTTTTT. Translating gives CASSNPIRASKSDEKLFF. Combining the CDR3 with reference TRBV7-9 and TRBJ1-4 gives the whole variable domain DTGVSQNPRHKITKRGQNVTFRCDPISEHNRLYWYRQTLGQGPEFLTYFQNEAQLEKSRLLSDRFSAERPKGSFSTLEIQRTEQGDSAMYLCASSNPIRASKSDEKLFFGSGTQLSVL.

The J gene is TRBJ2-7, the V gene TRBV5-1; D possibly matches TRBD1 or TRBD2 (5 bases each). Germline V gene lookup returns CDR1 SGHRS and CDR2 YFSETQ. The CDR3 runs 14 residues. Trimming removed 6 bases from V and 0 bases from J, with 13 bases in between. DNA of the CDR3: TGCGCCAGCAAAAGGGACGGCAGCTCCTACGAGCAGTACTTC. This encodes CASKRDGSSYEQYF.

V usage is TRBV10-1 and J usage is TRBJ2-3; 7 bases align to TRBD1. This CDR3 has 18 amino acids. Germline V lookup: CDR1 WNHNN, CDR2 SYGVQD (reference sequence). Trimming took 2 bases from V and 0 from J; bases not matched to a gene: 11. The CDR3 here is CASSETRRTGQSTDTQYF. As DNA, the CDR3 is TGCGCCAGCAGTGAGACCCGAAGAACGGGACAGAGCACAGATACGCAGTATTTT.

The chain has TRBV6-1 and TRBJ2-7; possibly TRBD1 for D (5 bases). Germline loops: CDR1 MNHNS, CDR2 SASEGT. The CDR3 length is 13 residues. V lost 3 bases to trimming and J lost 3 bases, with 9 bases between them. The CDR3 nucleotides are TGTGCCAGCAGTGACCACACAGGCTACGAGCAGTACTTC. Its protein is CASSDHTGYEQYF.

This clone was detected only once. This chain joins TRBV6-2 or TRBV6-3 and TRBJ2-7, with D perhaps being TRBD1 or TRBD2 (5 bases each). CDR3 length: 15 residues. The V end was cut by 2 bases, the J end by 2 bases, with 13 bases between. Germline V gene lookup returns CDR1 MNHEY and CDR2 SVGEGT. CDR3 region: CASSYGTPNPYEQYF. Written as DNA, the CDR3 is TGTGCCAGCAGTTACGGGACCCCAAACCCCTACGAGCAGTACTTC.

The chain couples TRBV19 to TRBJ1-5; 8 positions match TRBD1. The CDR3 spans 15 residues. V shed 7 bases and J 2 bases; nucleotides not matched to a gene: 7. Germline V gene lookup returns CDR1 LNHDA and CDR2 SQIVND (reference sequence). The CDR3 coding sequence is TGTGCCAGTAAGGTAGGGGGACAGGGCAATCAGCCCCAGCATTTT. Amino acid sequence: CASKVGGQGNQPQHF.

The chain uses TRBV6-5 and TRBJ2-3; D remains unclear. CDR1 MNHEY and CDR2 SVGAGI come from the germline V gene. The CDR3 is made up of 11 amino acids. Trimming left V 2 bases short and J 6 bases short, with 3 bases between. The CDR3 DNA is TGTGCCAGCAGTTACCTGGATACGCAGTATTTT. Protein: CASSYLDTQYF.

This chain connects TRBV7-2 to TRBJ1-1; possible D gene TRBD1, 5 bases. The CDR3 is 13 residues long. Germline V gene sequence: CDR1 SGHTA, CDR2 FQGNSA. V was clipped by 6 bases and J by 10 bases, with 18 bases between them. Here the CDR3 DNA reads TGTGCCAGCAGACCCACTTTGCAGGGATCAGCTTTCTTT. It codes for CASRPTLQGSAFF.

The chain carries TRBV5-6 and TRBJ1-5; possible D gene TRBD1, 5 bases. Trimming removed 1 base from V and 7 bases from J, with 12 bases in between. CDR1 and CDR2 from the germline V gene are SGHDT and YYEEEE. The CDR3 is 14 residues long. For the CDR3, the DNA is TGTGCCAGCAGCTTGTCGGGGGTCAGCCAGCCCCAGCATTTT. Its protein product is CASSLSGVSQPQHF.

The V and J genes are TRBV27 and TRBJ2-1; the D call may be TRBD1 or TRBD2 (6 bases each). Trimming removed 3 bases at V and 9 bases at J, with 12 bases between. The CDR3 totals 13 residues. Germline lookup yields CDR1 MNHEY and CDR2 SMNVEV (reference sequence). The CDR3 region has the DNA TGTGCCAGCAGTTTTCGGGGGCGGGGTGAGCAGTTCTTC. This gives the protein CASSFRGRGEQFF.

J is TRBJ2-7 and V is TRBV6-5, with D perhaps TRBD1 (5 bases). This CDR3 spans 13 amino acids. V was shortened by 8 bases and J by 0 bases, with 11 bases between the two germline ends. The germline V gene encodes CDR1 MNHEY and CDR2 SVGAGI. The CDR3 spells CASGPDTSYEQYF. CDR3 bases: TGTGCCAGCGGCCCGGACACCTCCTACGAGCAGTACTTC.

The V gene is TRBV2, the J gene TRBJ1-1, with 8 bases matching TRBD1. Germline V gene data show CDR1 as SNHLY and CDR2 as FYNNEI. J lost 3 bases, V lost 7 bases, and 7 bases had no gene match. This CDR3 comprises 14 residues. DNA for the CDR3: TGTGCCAGCATGCCCTACAGGGGGTACACTGAAGCTTTCTTT. Protein product: CASMPYRGYTEAFF.

The chain links TRBV7-9 to TRBJ2-4; D call uncertain. Per the germline V gene, CDR1 is SEHNR and CDR2 is FQNEAQ (reference sequence). Trimming left V 1 base short and J 0 bases short, with 10 bases between. The CDR3 loop spans 16 amino acids. CDR3 amino acids: CASSLDPLIAKNIQYF. The CDR3 DNA is TGTGCCAGCAGCTTAGACCCCTTGATAGCCAAAAACATTCAGTACTTC.

V is TRBV18 and J is TRBJ2-1; 7 bases line up with TRBD1. The CDR3 has 15 amino acids. V dropped 2 bases and J dropped 11; count of bases not matched to a gene: 12. Germline V gives CDR1 KGHSH, CDR2 LQKENI. CDR3 nucleotide sequence: TGTGCCAGCTCACCATCCTCCGGGACAGAGGTAAAGCAGTTCTTC. It encodes CASSPSSGTEVKQFF. Drawing the rest from reference TRBV18 and TRBJ2-1, the complete variable domain is NAGVMQNPRHLVRRRGQEARLRCSPMKGHSHVYWYRQLPEEGLKFMVYLQKENIIDESGMPKERFSAEFPKEGPSILRIQQVVRGDSAAYFCASSPSSGTEVKQFFGPGTRLTVL.

The chain links TRBV5-8 to TRBJ2-5; possibly TRBD1 or TRBD2 for D (5 bases each). CDR1 and CDR2 from the germline V gene are SGHTS and YDEGEE. The length of the CDR3 is 15 residues. V gave up 1 base and J gave up 1 base, with 11 bases separating them. This CDR3 reads CASSLRGQRQETQYF. The CDR3 bases are TGTGCCAGCAGCTTGCGGGGCCAGCGCCAAGAGACCCAGTACTTC. The full variable domain, rest sourced from reference TRBV5-8 and TRBJ2-5, is EAGVTQSPTHLIKTRGQQATLRCSPISGHTSVYWYQQALGLGLQFLLWYDEGEERNRGNFPPRFSGRQFPNYSSELNVNALELEDSALYLCASSLRGQRQETQYFGPGTRLLVL.

This clone has a count of ten or more. The gene calls are TRBV10-3 and TRBJ1-1, with 7 bases aligning to TRBD1. Germline V gene data show CDR1 as ENHRY and CDR2 as SYGVKD. This CDR3 contains 13 residues. Unmatched junction bases numbered 4, after V lost 6 bases and J lost 3 bases. Written as DNA, the CDR3 is TGTGCCATCAGGACAGGGCCCGACACTGAAGCTTTCTTT. Its translation is CAIRTGPDTEAFF.

A word on this clone: Additional DNA sequences in this sample encode the identical CDR3. The chain links TRBV18 to TRBJ1-3, with 12 bases that match TRBD1. This CDR3 has 17 residues. V lost 0 bases and J lost 4; bases outside the gene matches: 4. Looked up from germline, CDR1 is KGHSH and CDR2 is LQKENI. The CDR3 nucleotides are TGTGCCAGCTCACCACCGGGACAGGGGGCCTTCGGAAACACCATATATTTT. This translates into CASSPPGQGAFGNTIYF.

V is TRBV6-1 and J is TRBJ2-1, with TRBD2 matching 7 bases. The CDR3 is made up of 17 amino acids. Germline loops: CDR1 MNHNS, CDR2 SASEGT. J was trimmed by 15 bases and V by 3 bases; bases with no gene match: 23. CDR3 region: CASSDHPETSFGKIGFF. The DNA of the CDR3 is TGTGCCAGCAGTGACCATCCAGAGACTAGCTTTGGGAAAATTGGGTTCTTC.

This clone was picked up a small number of times. The V and J genes are TRBV11-1 and TRBJ1-2, with D possibly TRBD1 on 5 matching bases. This CDR3 is 14 amino acids long. Germline-derived CDR1 and CDR2 are SGHAT and FQDESV (reference sequence). V was clipped by 5 bases and J by 0 bases, with 10 bases between them. CDR3 region: CASSLDRTNYGYTF. As DNA, the CDR3 is TGTGCCAGCAGCCTCGACAGAACTAACTATGGCTACACCTTC. The variable domain in full, completed from reference TRBV11-1 and TRBJ1-2, reads EAEVAQSPRYKITEKSQAVAFWCDPISGHATLYWYRQILGQGPELLVQFQDESVVDDSQLPKDRFSAERLKGVDSTLKIQPAELGDSAMYLCASSLDRTNYGYTFGSGTRLTVV.

The genes are TRBV19 and TRBJ1-2; 7 nucleotides agree with TRBD1. The CDR3 is 13 residues long. V was pared by 5 bases and J by 8 bases, with 8 bases of the junction left unmatched. Germline V gene sequence: CDR1 LNHDA, CDR2 SQIVND (reference sequence). The CDR3 coding sequence is TGTGCCAGTAGTCCGACAGGGTTGACGGGCTACACCTTC. Translation gives CASSPTGLTGYTF. Full variable domain (rest looked up from reference TRBV19 and TRBJ1-2): DGGITQSPKYLFRKEGQNVTLSCEQNLNHDAMYWYRQDPGQGLRLIYYSQIVNDFQKGDIAEGYSVSREKKESFPLTVTSAQKNPTAFYLCASSPTGLTGYTFGSGTRLTVV.

The chain recombines TRBV6-9 with TRBJ2-7; no definite D call. The CDR3 extends over 13 amino acids. Germline CDR1 MNHGY, CDR2 SVAAGI. V shed 4 bases and J shed 0 bases, with 7 bases lying between them. The CDR3 nucleotides are TGTGCCAGCAGTTCATGGAACTCCTACGAGCAGTACTTC. This translates into CASSSWNSYEQYF.